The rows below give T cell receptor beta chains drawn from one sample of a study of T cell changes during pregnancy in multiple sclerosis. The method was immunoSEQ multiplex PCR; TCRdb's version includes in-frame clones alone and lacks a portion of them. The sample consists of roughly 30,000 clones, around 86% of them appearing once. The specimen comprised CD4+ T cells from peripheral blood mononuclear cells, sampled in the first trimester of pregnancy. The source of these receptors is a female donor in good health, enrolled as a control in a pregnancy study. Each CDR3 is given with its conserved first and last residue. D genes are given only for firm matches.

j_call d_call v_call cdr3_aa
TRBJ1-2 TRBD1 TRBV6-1 CASSGTRGQGTVVGYTF
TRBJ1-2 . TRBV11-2 CASSLGDGANYGYTF
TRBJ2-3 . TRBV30 CAWSVDLAVTDTQYF
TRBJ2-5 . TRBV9 CASSVRRAAGVETQYF
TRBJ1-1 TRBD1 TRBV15 CATRPSQGALKNTEAFF
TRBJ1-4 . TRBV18 CASSPQDRPNEKLFF
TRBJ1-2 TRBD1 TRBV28 CASSQGQGKGYGYTF
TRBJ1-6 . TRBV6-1 CASSERGIWNSPLHF
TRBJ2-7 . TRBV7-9 CASSSDNFDEQYF
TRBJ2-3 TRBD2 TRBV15 CATSKGLALDTQYF
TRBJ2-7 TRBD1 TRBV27 CASSSRDRRSSYEQYF
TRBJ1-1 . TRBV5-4 CASSGDRTEAFF
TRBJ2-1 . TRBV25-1 CASSGQNNEQFF
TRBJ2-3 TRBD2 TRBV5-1 CASSFRLAGGTDTQYF
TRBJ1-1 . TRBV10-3 CAISESAGHTEAFF
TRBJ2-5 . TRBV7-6 CASSATGTRQETQYF
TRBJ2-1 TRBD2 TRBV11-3 CASSYDSGGLYNEQFF
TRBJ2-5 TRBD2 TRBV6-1 CASSDMGLAGVKTQYF
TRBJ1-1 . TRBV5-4 CASSLGQRDTEAFF
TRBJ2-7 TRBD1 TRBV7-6 CASSFPGGYEQYF
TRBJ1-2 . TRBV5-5 CASSLVQGGYTF
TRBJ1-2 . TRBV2 CASSAGNYGYTF
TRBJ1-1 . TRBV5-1 CASSFGMAGSTEAFF
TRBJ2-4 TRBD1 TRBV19 CASSYLTGAKNIQYF
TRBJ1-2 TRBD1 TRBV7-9 CASSFGQVGSNYGYTF
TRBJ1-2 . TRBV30 CAWTQGEGYGHTF
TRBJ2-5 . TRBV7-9 CASSLRGQETQYF
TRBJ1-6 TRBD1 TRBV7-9 CASSADRGNSPLHF
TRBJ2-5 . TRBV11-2 CASSLAGELQETQYF
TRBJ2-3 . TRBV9 CASSPETSIDTQYF
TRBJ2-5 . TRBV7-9 CASSEGQPETQYF
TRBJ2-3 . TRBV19 CATSGRTVGRTDTQYF
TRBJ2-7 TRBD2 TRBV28 CASSRLAGVSSYEQYF
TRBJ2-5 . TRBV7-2 CASSSGWAETQYF
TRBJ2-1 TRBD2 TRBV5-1 CASSLAFYSGSQQFF
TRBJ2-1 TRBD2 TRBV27 CASSLFGTSGVNEQFF
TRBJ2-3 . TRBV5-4 CASSLGGDQHTQYF
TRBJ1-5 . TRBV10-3 CAISKGEGQPQHF
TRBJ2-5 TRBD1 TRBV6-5 CASSLAGGEETQYF
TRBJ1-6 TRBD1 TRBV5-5 CASSPQTGGNSPLHF
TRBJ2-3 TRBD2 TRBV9 CASSPRLATDTQYF
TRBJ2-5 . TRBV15 CATSRATNSMGTQYF
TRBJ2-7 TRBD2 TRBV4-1 CASSQIWTSGGVDTYEQYF
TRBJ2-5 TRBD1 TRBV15 CATSRLPGQGTGETQYF
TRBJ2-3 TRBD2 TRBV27 CASSKRPGLATDTQYF
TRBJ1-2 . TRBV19 CASSISNRKANYGYTF
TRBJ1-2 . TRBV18 CASSPGHYYGYTF